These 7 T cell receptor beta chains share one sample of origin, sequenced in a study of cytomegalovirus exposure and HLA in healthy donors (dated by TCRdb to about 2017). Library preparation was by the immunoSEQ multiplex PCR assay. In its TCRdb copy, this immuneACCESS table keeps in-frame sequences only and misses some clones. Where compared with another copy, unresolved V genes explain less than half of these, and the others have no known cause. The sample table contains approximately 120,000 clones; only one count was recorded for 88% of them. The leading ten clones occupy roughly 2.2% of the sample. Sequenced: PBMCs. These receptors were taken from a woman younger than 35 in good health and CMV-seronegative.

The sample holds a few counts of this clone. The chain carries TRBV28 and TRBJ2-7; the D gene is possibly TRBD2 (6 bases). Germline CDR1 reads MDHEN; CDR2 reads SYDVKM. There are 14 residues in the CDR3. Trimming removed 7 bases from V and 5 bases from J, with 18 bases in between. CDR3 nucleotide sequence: TGTGCCAGCACCCCTGGGGGGAGGCGTGACGAGCAGTACTTC. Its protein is CASTPGGRRDEQYF.

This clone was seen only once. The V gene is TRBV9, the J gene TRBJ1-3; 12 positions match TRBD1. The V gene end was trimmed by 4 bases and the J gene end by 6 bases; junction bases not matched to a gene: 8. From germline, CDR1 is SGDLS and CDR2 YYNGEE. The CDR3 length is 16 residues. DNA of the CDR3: TGTGCCAGCAGCAGCCTCGGGACAGGGGGCTTAAACACCATATATTTT. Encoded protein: CASSSLGTGGLNTIYF.

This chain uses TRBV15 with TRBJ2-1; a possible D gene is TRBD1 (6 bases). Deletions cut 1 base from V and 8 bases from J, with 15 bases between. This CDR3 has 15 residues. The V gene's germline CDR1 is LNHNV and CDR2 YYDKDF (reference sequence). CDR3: CATSRVGAAIDEQFF. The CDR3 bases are TGTGCCACCAGCAGAGTGGGGGCCGCAATAGATGAGCAGTTCTTC.

The CDR3 protein is CASSQDLAMLNEQFF. The CDR3 DNA reads TGCGCCAGCAGCCAAGATCTGGCCATGTTGAATGAGCAGTTCTTC. This chain joins TRBV4-3 and TRBJ2-1; no firm D call. Germline CDR1 LGHNA, CDR2 YSLEER. The CDR3 totals 15 residues. V was pared by 0 bases and J by 7 bases, with 13 bases between.

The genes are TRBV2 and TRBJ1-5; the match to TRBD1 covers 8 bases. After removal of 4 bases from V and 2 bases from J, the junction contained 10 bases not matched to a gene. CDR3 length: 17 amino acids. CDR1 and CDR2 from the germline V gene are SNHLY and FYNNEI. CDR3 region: CASSVGQGQGGNQPQHF. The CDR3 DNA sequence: TGTGCCAGCAGTGTGGGACAAGGACAGGGTGGCAATCAGCCCCAGCATTTT.

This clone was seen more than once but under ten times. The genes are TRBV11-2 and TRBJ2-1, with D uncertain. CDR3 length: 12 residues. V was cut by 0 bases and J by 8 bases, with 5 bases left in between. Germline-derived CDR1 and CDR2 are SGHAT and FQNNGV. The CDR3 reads CASSLDHYEQFF. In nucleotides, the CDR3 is TGTGCCAGCAGCTTAGATCACTATGAGCAGTTCTTC.

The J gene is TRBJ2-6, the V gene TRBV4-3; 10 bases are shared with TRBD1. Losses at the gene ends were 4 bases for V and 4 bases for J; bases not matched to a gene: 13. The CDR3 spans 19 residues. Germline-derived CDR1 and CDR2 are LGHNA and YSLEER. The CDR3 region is CASSLLVGQGVVGANVLTF. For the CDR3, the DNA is TGCGCCAGCAGCCTCCTCGTAGGACAGGGGGTAGTAGGGGCCAACGTCCTGACTTTC.